At least ten counts were recorded for the clone carrying this T cell receptor (beta chain). The antigen is not known. Criteria for exclusion of patients were uncontrolled infection, other autoimmune disease, pregnancy or lactation. From more than 8 ml of fresh peripheral blood, PBMCs were isolated. CDR1 and CDR2 (germline): SEHNR, FQNEAQ (reference sequence). The CDR3 has 14 amino acids. Trimming left V 5 bases short and J 6 bases short, with 14 bases between. RNA transcripts were the template for amplifying TCR beta CDR3 regions. The HTBI set primed first-round TCR CDR3 RT-PCR. One entry per CDR3 protein, called by TCRdb with MiXCR from the multiplex PCR reads. The table shows roughly 290,000 distinct CDR3 sequences, with about an eighth occurring only once. These data originate in a study of T cells in Graves' hyperthyroidism and ophthalmopathy. Findings of the study overall: Blood shared most expanded thyroid clonotypes above 0.001. Patients with ophthalmopathy were separated from those with stable hyperthyroidism by a 13 V-J model.

This chain links TRBV7-9 with TRBJ2-1, with D possibly being TRBD1 (5 bases). The clonotype was recovered from a woman aged 40 to 50 with Graves' hyperthyroidism. The source material was blood. The CDR3, as DNA: TGTGCCAGCAGCACTACTACTGGGGCCAATGAGCAGTTCTTC. Its protein product is CASSTTTGANEQFF.